This T cell receptor (beta chain) was obtained from a study of blood T cell repertoires in COVID-19. Looking at the study overall: Spain, Italy and the United States supplied samples that represented acute and convalescent COVID-19. T cells, B-cell-depleted T cells, or PBMCs supplied cDNA or gDNA.

This clone came up once. Original methodology: Estimates of nucleated cell counts were drawn from the amplification of reference gene primers. Profiling relied on immunoSEQ multiplex PCR, and the TCRdb table lists in-frame clones only, not all of them. D and trimming come from the DNA, and the V and J calls and clone size come from that table. In the table there are about 26,000 clones, about 91% of which are singletons. Germline V gene sequence: CDR1 MNHNS, CDR2 SASEGT. CDR3 length: 19 residues. Trimming cost V 4 bases and J 4 bases; bases outside gene matches: 18. Sequencing was performed on peripheral blood. The receptor's source is a man aged 65-85 years with acute or convalescent COVID-19. The J gene is TRBJ2-5, the V gene TRBV6-1, with 10 bases that match TRBD2. CDR3 sequence reads: CASSGPFGKAGGPRETQYF. CDR3 nucleotides: TGTGCCAGCAGTGGTCCCTTCGGGAAAGCGGGAGGGCCACGAGAGACCCAGTACTTC.